This paragraph covers one TCR beta chain sequence. In this sample, this clone turned up once. The clone's antigen remains unknown. The sample holds no much larger clone one base away, and base qualities are not on file. The germline V gene specifies SGHNT as CDR1 and YENEEA as CDR2. The CDR3, from cysteine to phenylalanine, totals 17 residues. Just CDR3 DNA is preserved here, 51 bases in frame from base 1. V was cut back by 4 bases and J by 2 bases, leaving a gap of 20 bases between them. The data are from a study of shared clonotypes between healthy human individuals (dated by TCRdb to about 2020). With regard to the full study: A few men and a couple of women, aged 18 to 49 years, made up the cohort. For each donor, CD4 naive and CD4 memory were each run on three plates, CD8 naive on two plates, and CD8 memory on one plate. The study deeply sequenced blood TCR repertoires of about five healthy adults to estimate repertoire size and the extent of clonotype sharing between individuals. Each donor's leukapheresis produced roughly between roughly 0.85 and 9.5 billion PBMCs. Libraries were prepared and TCR repertoires were sequenced by different laboratories using diverse techniques, in order to increase sequencing depth and limit assay-specific biases.

TCR CDR3 regions were amplified from genomic DNA by multiplex PCR using the deep immunoSEQ assay. Extracted genomic DNA from each cell subset was distributed evenly across all wells of several immunoSEQ 96-well plates, and each plate was treated as a replicate. Each replicate PCR for sorted subsets received about 220 ng genomic DNA, equal to tens of thousands of T cell genomes. The purified libraries were quantified using a Qubit 3.0 fluorometer, sized with a Bioanalyzer 2100, and then quantified again using the KAPA Library Quantification kit. Each immunoSEQ 96-well plate was sequenced on its own single-read 150-cycle Illumina NextSeq 550 flow cell. As for the original processing: Because only junctional sequences without quality scores were contained in the immunoSEQ output, filtering matching that applied to full-length reads could not be performed. To assign V/J genes and CDR3, sequences were annotated using PyIR, a Python wrapper for IgBLAST v1.9, with IMGT germline references. Reads were removed for weak V/J assignments (E-value above 1e-6), missing CDR3, stop codons, out-of-frame junctions, or ambiguous translated residues. A V3J clonotype was defined by an identical inferred V gene, J gene, and CDR3 amino acid sequence. Percentage overlap between repertoires was calculated by dividing the number of shared unique clonotypes by the size of the smaller repertoire. Richness of each repertoire was evaluated using RTK rarefaction, the Chao1 estimator, and Recon v2.1 estimates of unobserved clonotypes. OLGA was used to compute generation probabilities for all TCRbeta clonotypes that the gDNA method yielded from four donors. TCRdb provides this immuneACCESS table in a form limited to in-frame rearrangements. Some clones are lacking; in checked studies, under half of them reflect an unresolved V gene, and why the rest are absent is not known. The DNA gave D and trimming, while V, J and clone size come from that table. The sample profile shows 1,400,000 or so clones; roughly 98.5% of them were found once. Around 0.33% of the sample is held by the ten biggest clonotypes.

The donors were healthy, HIV-negative adults who had no recently reported acute infections or vaccinations. Only Caucasian adults living in Nashville, Tennessee, USA were represented among the donors. Magnetic negative selection was used to enrich CD4+ T cells, after which naive cells were positively selected on CD45RA and the negative fraction became the memory subset. After blood collection by leukapheresis, PBMCs were isolated using Ficoll-Histopaque density gradient centrifugation and then cryopreserved in the vapor phase of liquid nitrogen. Purity and quantity of every magnetically sorted T cell population were checked by analytical flow cytometry. Genomic DNA was isolated from every sorted fraction and measured by UV absorbance on a Nanodrop 2000c. The study at large found these results: Across a few donors, 4.5% to 6.5% of naive CD4, roughly 3.3% of naive CD8, approximately 2.5% of memory CD4, and about 0.44% of memory CD8 clonotypes were shared. Even with the large sequencing depth, rarefaction of the sorted-subset datasets indicated that sequencing was incomplete. Pairwise subsampling led to the expectation that sequencing depth would affect the degree of clonotype sharing among donors. The small number of donors limited the genetic and exposure-history diversity represented. Naive subsets generally had larger estimated clonotype richness than memory subsets. Only blood was sampled, and tissue TCR repertoires likely differ from those in blood. Higher generation probabilities were observed for clonotypes shared by all four sorted-subset donors than for non-shared clonotypes.

The specimen was naive CD4+ T cells sorted from blood. What the cell subset or site label conveys for this sample: CD45RA+ positively selected. The sequence joins TRBV11-3 to TRBJ2-5; TRBD1 could be the D gene, as 6 bases match. This TCR derives from a man aged 25-45 years in good health. The bases read TGTGCCAGCAGCTGGGAATTAGGGGGACGGCGGCAAGAGACCCAGTACTTC. The encoded protein is CASSWELGGRRQETQYF.